The TCR beta chain under discussion was sequenced for a study of shared clonotypes between healthy human individuals. Negatively enriched CD4+ T cells were divided by CD45RA into naive and memory. Germline V CDR1 and CDR2: SGHVS, FQNEAQ. Trimming shortened V by 1 base and J by 1 base, and 8 bases separated the two germline ends. The CDR3 runs to 14 residues. Assay used: immunoSEQ multiplex PCR; TCRdb lists only in-frame clones, some missing. This sample has a few hundred thousand clones, with 65% found just once. The sample holds a few counts of this clone. Other DNA sequences in this sample translate to the same CDR3.

The chain couples TRBV7-8 to TRBJ2-7, with no clear D. Sequenced: memory CD4+ T cells sorted from blood. Subset: CD45RA-negative fraction. The TCR was taken from a man aged 30 to 45 in good health. This chain's CDR3 is CASSLGLGSYEQYF. In DNA, the CDR3 is TGTGCCAGCAGCTTAGGCCTAGGTTCCTACGAGCAGTACTTC.